The entry below describes one TCR beta chain. The data were produced by immunoSEQ multiplex PCR, yet TCRdb's version contains in-frame clones alone and is incomplete. This repertoire shows fewer than 250,000 clones, about 83% found once; its top ten account for roughly 1.5%. Trimming removed 11 bases at V and 5 bases at J, with 12 bases between. CDR1 and CDR2 from the germline V gene are ENHRY and SYGVKD. CDR3 length: 11 residues. This sample was included in a study of cytomegalovirus exposure and HLA in healthy donors. It was the 120-subject validation cohort, separate from the roughly 700-subject first cohort, to which the donors belonged.

The chain employs TRBV10-3 and TRBJ2-5, with unresolved D. The TCR originated in a woman aged 18-29 years in good health and CMV-seronegative. Input material: PBMCs. Here the CDR3 reads CAVRSQETQYF. For the CDR3, the DNA is TGTGCCGTCCGCAGTCAGGAGACCCAGTACTTC.